Listed below are T cell receptor beta chains from one sample, sequenced in a study of blood T cell repertoires in COVID-19. Clones were read by immunoSEQ multiplex PCR, and TCRdb kept only the in-frame ones, dropping some. Found here are roughly 230,000 clones, roughly 87% of them singletons; the top ten hold 3.5% to 5%. The sequencing input was peripheral blood. The receptors here all came from a middle-aged woman who had recovered from COVID-19. Both conserved end residues are part of each CDR3. D genes are given only for firm matches. A clone size is listed for some rows: how often the clone was seen (once, few, many), or a class if it is expanded.

J gene: TRBJ1-1; V gene: TRBV27; clone size: -; D gene: TRBD1; CDR3 DNA: TGTGCCAGCAGTTTATCCCCGCAGGGGGTTACTGAAGCTTTCTTT; CDR3 protein: CASSLSPQGVTEAFF
J gene: TRBJ2-3; V gene: TRBV7-9; clone size: -; D gene: -; CDR3 DNA: TGTGCCAGCAGCCGTCCAGGGGAAGATACGCAGTATTTT; CDR3 protein: CASSRPGEDTQYF
J gene: TRBJ2-5; V gene: TRBV24-1; clone size: -; D gene: TRBD1; CDR3 DNA: TGTGCCACCAGTATCCCGGGACAGGGGGCCGAAGAGACCCAGTACTTC; CDR3 protein: CATSIPGQGAEETQYF
J gene: TRBJ2-5; V gene: TRBV11-3; clone size: -; D gene: -; CDR3 DNA: TGTGCCAGCACCGGAGGTCCCCAAGAGACCCAGTACTTC; CDR3 protein: CASTGGPQETQYF
J gene: TRBJ2-2; V gene: TRBV14; clone size: -; D gene: TRBD2; CDR3 DNA: TGTGCCAGCAGCCAAGGGTGGCTAGCGGGGAAGAACACCGGGGAGCTGTTTTTT; CDR3 protein: CASSQGWLAGKNTGELFF
J gene: TRBJ1-5; V gene: TRBV15; clone size: -; D gene: -; CDR3 DNA: TGTGCCACCAGCAGAGATCGGGGAAATCAGCCCCAGCATTTT; CDR3 protein: CATSRDRGNQPQHF
J gene: TRBJ2-5; V gene: TRBV10-2; clone size: -; D gene: TRBD2; CDR3 DNA: TGCGCCACCATGGGGCTAGCGGGGGTATGGGGAGAGACCCAGTACTTC; CDR3 protein: CATMGLAGVWGETQYF
J gene: TRBJ1-1; V gene: TRBV5-1; clone size: few; D gene: TRBD1; CDR3 DNA: TGCGCCAGCAGCTTCCGCCAGGGGACAGCGGGCACTGAAGCTTTCTTT; CDR3 protein: CASSFRQGTAGTEAFF
J gene: TRBJ2-7; V gene: TRBV5-1; clone size: -; D gene: -; CDR3 DNA: TGCGCCAGCAGCTTGTTTTCAGGGAATAACTACGAGCAGTACTTC; CDR3 protein: CASSLFSGNNYEQYF
J gene: TRBJ1-1; V gene: TRBV19; clone size: -; D gene: TRBD1; CDR3 DNA: TGTGCCAGTAGTGCTAGGCCGGACAGGGTACAATCTGAAGCTTTCTTT; CDR3 protein: CASSARPDRVQSEAFF
J gene: TRBJ1-1; V gene: TRBV3-1/TRBV3-2; clone size: -; D gene: TRBD1; CDR3 DNA: TGTGCCAGCAGCCAAGAGGGGTTCGGGACAGGGTCTCGCACTGAAGCTTTCTTT; CDR3 protein: CASSQEGFGTGSRTEAFF
J gene: TRBJ2-1; V gene: TRBV2; clone size: -; D gene: TRBD2; CDR3 DNA: TGTGCCAGCGCCACTCCGGGACTAGCGGGAGGACCCTACAATGAGCAGTTCTTC; CDR3 protein: CASATPGLAGGPYNEQFF
J gene: TRBJ2-1; V gene: TRBV7-3; clone size: -; D gene: -; CDR3 DNA: TGTGCCAGCAGCTTAGCTGGCCAGGAGCAGTTCTTC; CDR3 protein: CASSLAGQEQFF
J gene: TRBJ1-2; V gene: TRBV5-4; clone size: few; D gene: TRBD1; CDR3 DNA: TGTGCCAGCAGCTTGGACAGGGGTTTAGGTGGCTACACCTTC; CDR3 protein: CASSLDRGLGGYTF
J gene: TRBJ2-1; V gene: TRBV30; clone size: -; D gene: TRBD2; CDR3 DNA: TGTGCCTGGAGTGTACGGTCTAGCGGGTTTAATGAGCAGTTCTTC; CDR3 protein: CAWSVRSSGFNEQFF
J gene: TRBJ1-6; V gene: TRBV6-2/TRBV6-3; clone size: -; D gene: TRBD1; CDR3 DNA: TGTGCCAGCAGTTACTCGGGGACAGGGCTTACTTCACCCCTCCACTTT; CDR3 protein: CASSYSGTGLTSPLHF
J gene: TRBJ1-4; V gene: TRBV18; clone size: -; D gene: TRBD1; CDR3 DNA: TGTGCCAGCTCACCGACAGGGGGTGTGGAAAAACTGTTTTTT; CDR3 protein: CASSPTGGVEKLFF
J gene: TRBJ1-2; V gene: TRBV4-1; clone size: -; D gene: -; CDR3 DNA: TGCGCCAGCAGCCCTATTCCAGGGAACTATGGCTACACCTTC; CDR3 protein: CASSPIPGNYGYTF
J gene: TRBJ1-2; V gene: TRBV13; clone size: -; D gene: TRBD1; CDR3 DNA: TGTGCCAGCAGCTTGGGGACAGCGGTCCGTCGCTACACCTTC; CDR3 protein: CASSLGTAVRRYTF
J gene: TRBJ1-2; V gene: TRBV7-2; clone size: -; D gene: -; CDR3 DNA: TGTGCCAGCAGCGGCAGGGTTTTCGTCGACTATGGCTACACCTTC; CDR3 protein: CASSGRVFVDYGYTF
J gene: TRBJ1-1; V gene: TRBV18; clone size: -; D gene: -; CDR3 DNA: TGTGCCAGCTCACCACTGCGGGAGGCGAACACTGAAGCTTTCTTT; CDR3 protein: CASSPLREANTEAFF
J gene: TRBJ2-7; V gene: TRBV3-1/TRBV3-2; clone size: -; D gene: TRBD1; CDR3 DNA: TGTGCCAGCAGCCAAGGGGGACAGGTGTACGAGCAGTACTTC; CDR3 protein: CASSQGGQVYEQYF
J gene: TRBJ1-1; V gene: TRBV28; clone size: once; D gene: -; CDR3 DNA: TGTGCCAGCAGTCCCCACGGGGGTAGCACTGAAGCTTTCTTT; CDR3 protein: CASSPHGGSTEAFF
J gene: TRBJ1-2; V gene: TRBV7-2; clone size: -; D gene: TRBD1; CDR3 DNA: TGTGCCAGCCACGTAAACAGGGGGCGCAGCTATGGCTACACCTTC; CDR3 protein: CASHVNRGRSYGYTF
J gene: TRBJ2-1; V gene: TRBV29-1; clone size: -; D gene: -; CDR3 DNA: TGCAGCGCTGCCACCGCTAGTCGTGAGCAGTTCTTC; CDR3 protein: CSAATASREQFF
J gene: TRBJ2-2; V gene: TRBV5-1; clone size: -; D gene: TRBD2; CDR3 DNA: TGCGCCAGCAATTGGGCTAGCGGGGACACCGGGGAGCTGTTTTTT; CDR3 protein: CASNWASGDTGELFF
J gene: TRBJ1-3; V gene: TRBV18; clone size: -; D gene: TRBD1; CDR3 DNA: TGTGCCAGCTCAGCAACAGGGGGCTATCGGAACACCATATATTTT; CDR3 protein: CASSATGGYRNTIYF
J gene: TRBJ2-2; V gene: TRBV9; clone size: -; D gene: TRBD1; CDR3 DNA: TGTGCCAGCAGCGTACACGACAGGGGATACACCGGGGAGCTGTTTTTT; CDR3 protein: CASSVHDRGYTGELFF
J gene: TRBJ2-4; V gene: TRBV27; clone size: -; D gene: TRBD2; CDR3 DNA: TGTGCCAGCAGTTTTTCGTGGACCGGGGGGGAGAACATTCAGTACTTC; CDR3 protein: CASSFSWTGGENIQYF
J gene: TRBJ2-3; V gene: TRBV6-2/TRBV6-3; clone size: -; D gene: TRBD2; CDR3 DNA: TGTGCCAGCAGTTTGGGTACCGGGACTAGAGGCTTCACAGATACGCAGTATTTT; CDR3 protein: CASSLGTGTRGFTDTQYF
J gene: TRBJ2-1; V gene: TRBV7-8; clone size: -; D gene: TRBD2; CDR3 DNA: TGTGCCAGCAGCCCCGGGACTAGCGGGAGATACAATGAGCAGTTCTTC; CDR3 protein: CASSPGTSGRYNEQFF
J gene: TRBJ2-2; V gene: TRBV13; clone size: -; D gene: -; CDR3 DNA: TGTGCCAGCAGCTTAGCCATGGTCGGTCCGCTCAGCGCCGGGGAGCTGTTTTTT; CDR3 protein: CASSLAMVGPLSAGELFF
J gene: TRBJ2-5; V gene: TRBV5-4; clone size: many; D gene: -; CDR3 DNA: TGTGCCAGCAGCTTTATGGAGCGCCCCGGGGAGACCCAGTACTTC; CDR3 protein: CASSFMERPGETQYF
J gene: TRBJ2-3; V gene: TRBV15; clone size: once; D gene: TRBD2; CDR3 DNA: TGTGCCACCAGCAGAGATAGAGGACTAGTTGTTATCGATACGCAGTATTTT; CDR3 protein: CATSRDRGLVVIDTQYF
J gene: TRBJ2-3; V gene: TRBV18; clone size: -; D gene: TRBD1; CDR3 DNA: TGTGCCAGCTCATCGGGACAGGGCACAGATACGCAGTATTTT; CDR3 protein: CASSSGQGTDTQYF
J gene: TRBJ2-5; V gene: TRBV19; clone size: -; D gene: TRBD2; CDR3 DNA: TGTGCCAGTAGTATAGGCCGACTAGCGGGGGGAGAAGAGACCCAGTACTTC; CDR3 protein: CASSIGRLAGGEETQYF
J gene: TRBJ2-7; V gene: TRBV7-9; clone size: -; D gene: -; CDR3 DNA: TGTGCCAGCAGCAAAAGCGACTTAGCAGCCGAGCAGTACTTC; CDR3 protein: CASSKSDLAAEQYF
J gene: TRBJ2-7; V gene: TRBV5-1; clone size: -; D gene: -; CDR3 DNA: TGCGCCAGCAGCTTGGAACCCACAACAATAAACCCACGCGAGCAGTACTTC; CDR3 protein: CASSLEPTTINPREQYF
J gene: TRBJ1-1; V gene: TRBV6-5; clone size: few; D gene: -; CDR3 DNA: TGTGCCAGCAGTAGATCCACAGGGTTAGCTGAAGCTTTCTTT; CDR3 protein: CASSRSTGLAEAFF
J gene: TRBJ2-1; V gene: TRBV3-1/TRBV3-2; clone size: -; D gene: -; CDR3 DNA: TGTGCCAGCAGCCAGGAATGGGGCGGTTGGCAGTTCTTC; CDR3 protein: CASSQEWGGWQFF
J gene: TRBJ2-1; V gene: TRBV5-4; clone size: -; D gene: -; CDR3 DNA: TGTGCCAGCAGCCCCTCAACAGGGAAATCCTACAATGAGCAGTTCTTC; CDR3 protein: CASSPSTGKSYNEQFF
J gene: TRBJ1-1; V gene: TRBV10-1; clone size: once; D gene: -; CDR3 DNA: TGCGCCAGCAGTGAGGCGGGAATCCCGTTTTTCTTT; CDR3 protein: CASSEAGIPFFF
J gene: TRBJ1-1; V gene: TRBV2; clone size: -; D gene: -; CDR3 DNA: TGTGCCAGCAGTGGTGTCGGGAACACTGAAGCTTTCTTT; CDR3 protein: CASSGVGNTEAFF
J gene: TRBJ2-5; V gene: TRBV7-8; clone size: once; D gene: TRBD2; CDR3 DNA: TGTGCCAGCAGCCGGACTAGCGGGAGGGCCGTGGTAGAGACCCAGTACTTC; CDR3 protein: CASSRTSGRAVVETQYF
J gene: TRBJ2-5; V gene: TRBV6-5; clone size: -; D gene: -; CDR3 DNA: TGTGCCAGCAGTTACTCCGGACTGAATGGGGCCCAGTACTTC; CDR3 protein: CASSYSGLNGAQYF
J gene: TRBJ2-1; V gene: TRBV29-1; clone size: once; D gene: -; CDR3 DNA: TGCAGCGTTTCCATTTTAGCGGATGTATACAATGAGCAGTTCTTC; CDR3 protein: CSVSILADVYNEQFF
J gene: TRBJ1-2; V gene: TRBV24-1; clone size: -; D gene: -; CDR3 DNA: TGTGCCACCAGTGATTTGAACAGGGAGGGCGAGTGGGGCTACACCTTC; CDR3 protein: CATSDLNREGEWGYTF
J gene: TRBJ1-2; V gene: TRBV5-1; clone size: once; D gene: -; CDR3 DNA: TGCGCCAGCAGCTCCAGAGGCCTGGGCTATGGCTACACCTTC; CDR3 protein: CASSSRGLGYGYTF
J gene: TRBJ1-2; V gene: TRBV30; clone size: -; D gene: TRBD1; CDR3 DNA: TGTGCCTGGAGTGTACTAACAGGGGCTAACTATGGCTACACCTTC; CDR3 protein: CAWSVLTGANYGYTF
J gene: TRBJ1-5; V gene: TRBV5-5; clone size: -; D gene: -; CDR3 DNA: TGTGCCAGCAGCTTGGTATGGACAAGAGATCAGCCCCAGCATTTT; CDR3 protein: CASSLVWTRDQPQHF
J gene: TRBJ2-3; V gene: TRBV30; clone size: -; D gene: -; CDR3 DNA: TGTGCCTGGAGTGTTCTCCCCGGCACAGATACGCAGTATTTT; CDR3 protein: CAWSVLPGTDTQYF
J gene: TRBJ2-1; V gene: TRBV24-1; clone size: once; D gene: TRBD2; CDR3 DNA: TGTGCCACCAGTGGGGGAACTAGCGGGTCCGCCCAGTTCTTC; CDR3 protein: CATSGGTSGSAQFF
J gene: TRBJ1-2; V gene: TRBV28; clone size: -; D gene: TRBD1; CDR3 DNA: TGTGCCAGCAGTAGTTCGACAGGGTATGGCTACACCTTC; CDR3 protein: CASSSSTGYGYTF